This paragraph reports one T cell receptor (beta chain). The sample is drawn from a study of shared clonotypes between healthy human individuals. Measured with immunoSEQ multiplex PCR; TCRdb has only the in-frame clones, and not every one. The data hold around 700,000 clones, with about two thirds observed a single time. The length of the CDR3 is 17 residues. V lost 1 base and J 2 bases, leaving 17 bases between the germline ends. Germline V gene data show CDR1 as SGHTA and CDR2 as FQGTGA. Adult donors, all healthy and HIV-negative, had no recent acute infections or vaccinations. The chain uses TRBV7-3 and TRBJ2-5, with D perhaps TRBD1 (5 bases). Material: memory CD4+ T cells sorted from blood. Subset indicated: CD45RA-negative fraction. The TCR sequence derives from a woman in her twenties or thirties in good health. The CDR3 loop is CASSLSRVLLGQETQYF. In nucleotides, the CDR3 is TGTGCCAGCAGCTTAAGCAGGGTACTTCTAGGACAAGAGACCCAGTACTTC.